This is a list of T cell receptor beta chains from one sample in a study of OX40 agonist ivuxolimab in advanced cancers. Here immunoSEQ multiplex PCR was the method, and the copy in TCRdb shows in-frame clones only, minus some. The sample yields about 82,000 clones, 75% to 90% seen once. Source: CD4+ or CD8+ T cells sorted from blood, taken in a trial of the OX40 agonist ivuxolimab. The receptors stem from an adult with an advanced solid tumor such as melanoma, head and neck, liver or kidney cancer. Both conserved end residues are part of each CDR3. D genes are given only for firm matches. The size of a clone is reported for some rows only, either as once, few or many, or as a class for expanded clones.

CDR3: CASSPQGWTEAFF
DNA: TGTGCCAGCAGCCCACAGGGTTGGACTGAAGCTTTCTTT
size: NA
length: 13
V: TRBV7-3
D: NA
J: TRBJ1-1

CDR3: CASSPTEGAWNSPLHF
DNA: TGTGCCAGCTCACCCACGGAGGGGGCATGGAATTCACCCCTCCACTTT
size: few
length: 16
V: TRBV18
D: TRBD1
J: TRBJ1-6

CDR3: CASSLDGGSYNEQFF
DNA: TGTGCTAGCAGCCTTGACGGGGGGTCCTACAATGAGCAGTTCTTC
size: NA
length: 15
V: TRBV7-7
D: TRBD2
J: TRBJ2-1

CDR3: CASSPGGSGNTIYF
DNA: TGTGCCAGCAGCCCTGGGGGTTCTGGAAACACCATATATTTT
size: NA
length: 14
V: TRBV7-2
D: NA
J: TRBJ1-3

CDR3: CASSLARSSGREQFF
DNA: TGTGCCAGCAGCTTAGCCCGCAGTTCGGGCCGGGAGCAGTTCTTC
size: once
length: 15
V: TRBV7-9
D: NA
J: TRBJ2-1

CDR3: CASSPRQASYEQYF
DNA: TGCGCCAGCAGCCCTCGCCAGGCCTCCTACGAGCAGTACTTC
size: few
length: 14
V: TRBV5-1
D: NA
J: TRBJ2-7

CDR3: CASSGRTGGLNEKLFF
DNA: TGTGCCAGCAGTGGACGGACAGGGGGTCTTAATGAAAAACTGTTTTTT
size: NA
length: 16
V: TRBV6-1
D: TRBD1
J: TRBJ1-4

CDR3: CALRQSATEAFF
DNA: TGTGCCTTAAGACAGTCTGCCACTGAAGCTTTCTTT
size: NA
length: 12
V: TRBV30
D: NA
J: TRBJ1-1

CDR3: CASSLELNTEAFF
DNA: TGTGCCAGCAGCTTGGAGCTTAACACTGAAGCTTTCTTT
size: NA
length: 13
V: TRBV5-4
D: NA
J: TRBJ1-1

CDR3: CASSLGAGVNQPQHF
DNA: TGTGCCAGCAGCTTAGGGGCGGGAGTCAATCAGCCCCAGCATTTT
size: NA
length: 15
V: TRBV7-2
D: NA
J: TRBJ1-5

CDR3: CASSLESGTSGGNEQFF
DNA: TGTGCCAGCAGCTTAGAGTCTGGGACTAGCGGGGGAAATGAGCAGTTCTTC
size: once
length: 17
V: TRBV7-6
D: TRBD2
J: TRBJ2-1

CDR3: CASTREFRNQPQHF
DNA: TGTGCCAGCACGCGGGAATTCCGCAATCAGCCCCAGCATTTT
size: NA
length: 14
V: TRBV6-1
D: NA
J: TRBJ1-5

CDR3: CASSRRPGQGGEKLFF
DNA: TGTGCCAGCTCACGTCGGCCCGGACAGGGCGGGGAAAAACTGTTTTTT
size: NA
length: 16
V: TRBV18
D: TRBD1
J: TRBJ1-4

CDR3: CASSERTNEQYF
DNA: TGTGCCAGCAGTGAGAGGACAAACGAGCAGTACTTC
size: NA
length: 12
V: TRBV6-6
D: NA
J: TRBJ2-7

CDR3: CASNPSGAGGRETQYF
DNA: TGTGCCAGTAACCCTTCTGGGGCGGGGGGGCGTGAGACCCAGTACTTC
size: NA
length: 16
V: TRBV19
D: TRBD2
J: TRBJ2-5

CDR3: CASSLPSLAGANEQFF
DNA: TGTGCCAGCAGTTTGCCTTCACTAGCGGGGGCAAATGAGCAGTTCTTC
size: NA
length: 16
V: TRBV27
D: TRBD2
J: TRBJ2-1